This T cell receptor beta chain is from a study of blood T cell repertoires in COVID-19. Study as a whole: Sites in the United States, Italy and Spain provided acute and convalescent COVID-19 samples. In each case, the material was cDNA or gDNA derived from T cells, B-cell-depleted T cells, or PBMCs.

Methods used by the authors: Amplifying reference gene primers gave estimates of nucleated cell counts. Libraries were prepared by immunoSEQ multiplex PCR; TCRdb keeps only in-frame clonotypes and omits some of them. V and J calls and clone size are copied from that table; D and trimming were computed from the DNA. The table includes 200,000 to 250,000 clones, around three quarters detected once. The TCR was taken from a woman in her sixties or seventies with acute or convalescent COVID-19. The specimen sequenced was peripheral blood.

The CDR3 DNA follows: TGTGCCAGCAGTGAATTATTGGGCATGAACACTGAAGCTTTCTTT. It encodes CASSELLGMNTEAFF. The rearrangement links TRBV6-1 to TRBJ1-1; D uncertain. Trimming pared 2 bases from V and 0 bases from J, leaving 10 bases between. Germline V CDR1 and CDR2: MNHNS, SASEGT. The CDR3 totals 15 residues.